The next 31 T cell receptor beta chains were all read from a single sample in a study of CD8+CD57+ T cells in acquired aplastic anemia. Researchers used genomic DNA as the template to profile TCR beta VDJ and CDR3. TCRdb ran MiXCR on the reads and lists one entry per CDR3 protein. The data contain roughly 420,000 distinct CDR3 sequences, around 68% of them singletons. Sequencing was performed on sorted CD4+, CD8+, or CD8+CD57+ T cells (not recorded which) from PBMCs. Source of these receptors: a human donor in good health, serving as a control.

V and J are TRBV5-1 and TRBJ2-7, with D perhaps matching TRBD2 (5 bases). CDR3 size: 13 residues. Germline V gene lookup returns CDR1 SGHRS and CDR2 YFSETQ. Trimming shortened V by 2 bases and J by 9 bases, and 15 bases separated the two germline ends. The CDR3 protein is CASSFGKDIMQYF. DNA of the CDR3: TGCGCCAGCAGCTTCGGGAAAGACATAATGCAGTACTTC.

The V and J genes are TRBV24-1 and TRBJ1-3, with a possible D match to TRBD1 (5 bases). Germline CDR1 and CDR2: KGHDR and SFDVKD. V was shortened by 4 bases and J by 4 bases, with 10 bases between the two germline ends. This CDR3 comprises 14 residues. The CDR3 region is CATSESGAGNTIYF. The CDR3 DNA reads as TGTGCCACCAGTGAATCCGGGGCAGGAAACACCATATATTTT.

The chain is built from TRBV9 and TRBJ1-6; tentatively, D is TRBD1 (6 bases). The CDR3 length is 14 residues. V was clipped by 4 bases and J by 18 bases, with 23 bases between them. Germline CDR1 SGDLS, CDR2 YYNGEE. CDR3 region: CASSLAGVGAARHF. The CDR3, as DNA: TGTGCCAGCAGCTTAGCAGGGGTTGGTGCAGCCCGCCACTTT. Together with reference TRBV9 and TRBJ1-6, the CDR3 gives the full variable domain: DSGVTQTPKHLITATGQRVTLRCSPRSGDLSVYWYQQSLDQGLQFLIQYYNGEERAKGNILERFSAQQFPDLHSELNLSSLELGDSALYFCASSLAGVGAARHFGNGTRLTVT.

This clonotype has a single count. This chain links TRBV7-2 with TRBJ1-1, with 10 positions matching TRBD1. Germline V CDR1 and CDR2: SGHTA, FQGNSA. The ends lost 5 bases at V and 10 bases at J; junction bases unmatched: 13. There are 15 residues in the CDR3. The CDR3 region has the DNA TGTGCCAGCAGCAGCCGGGACAGGGGCGCTAAAGGAGCTTTCTTT. It specifies CASSSRDRGAKGAFF.

The chain links TRBV24-1 to TRBJ1-2; D unclear. The CDR3 covers 10 residues. The V and J ends lost 2 bases and 6 bases respectively, with 0 bases between them. Looked up from germline, CDR1 is KGHDR and CDR2 is SFDVKD. As DNA, the CDR3 is TGTGCCACCAGTGATTATGGCTACACCTTC. Its translation is CATSDYGYTF.

There are many counts of this clonotype. The chain has TRBV6-4 and TRBJ2-6, with D uncertain. V lost 7 bases and J 4 bases, leaving 11 bases between the germline ends. The CDR3 is made up of 14 amino acids. Germline CDR1 is MRHNA and CDR2 is SNTAGT. CDR3 DNA: TGTGCCAGCACCCAGCTCGCCGGGGCCAACGTCCTGACTTTC. It encodes CASTQLAGANVLTF.

This clonotype appeared a single time. Its ends do not fully match the called genes, so a read error is possible. This chain joins TRBV5-4 and TRBJ1-2; D is uncertain. CDR1 is SGHNT and CDR2 is YYREEE in the germline V gene (reference sequence). This CDR3 is built from 13 residues. This CDR3 is CASSLSEVYGHTF. CDR3 sequence (DNA): TGTGCCAGCAGCTTGTCGGAAGTTTATGGCCACACCTTC.

On this clonotype itself: A much larger clone sits a single nucleotide away, making a read error possible. The chain recombines TRBV9 with TRBJ2-2; TRBD2 matches at 10 bases. J gave up 8 bases and V 3 bases, and 7 bases lay outside the gene matches. The CDR3 covers 15 residues. Germline V gives CDR1 SGDLS, CDR2 YYNGEE. The CDR3 sequence is CASSAQRGGLGELFF. The CDR3 coding sequence is TGTGCCAGCAGCGCCCAGCGGGGGGGTTTGGGGGAGCTGTTTTTT.

This clonotype occurred many times. CDR3 bases: TGTGCCTGGAGTGTAAGTCGGAGGGATGAAAAACTGTTTTTT. Residues: CAWSVSRRDEKLFF. The chain is built from TRBV30 and TRBJ1-4; unclear D gene. The ends were cut back, 0 bases at V and 6 bases at J, with 11 bases in the middle. Germline V gene data show CDR1 as GTSNPN and CDR2 as SVGIG (reference sequence). The CDR3 sequence is 14 residues long.

Remarks on this clonotype: A clone one base away is much larger, so this may be a read error. This chain uses TRBV4-2 with TRBJ2-1, with D possibly matching TRBD2 (5 bases). This CDR3 region has 17 residues. In germline, CDR1 is LGHNA, CDR2 YNFKEQ. CDR3 bases: TGTGCCAGCAGCCCACGGGCGGGTGGGGTAGTTTACAATGAGCAGCTCTTC. It encodes CASSPRAGGVVYNEQLF.

The rearrangement links TRBV5-8 to TRBJ1-6, with 7 bases fitting TRBD1. J lost 9 bases, V lost 3 bases, and 9 bases had no gene match. The germline V gene encodes CDR1 SGHTS and CDR2 YDEGEE. This CDR3 has 15 amino acids. CDR3 region: CASSWTLGGGSPLHF. The CDR3 nucleotides are TGTGCCAGCAGCTGGACGCTAGGGGGCGGTTCACCCCTCCACTTT.

The chain joins TRBV7-2 to TRBJ2-2, with 7 bases lining up with TRBD2. Per germline, CDR1 SGHTA and CDR2 FQGNSA. This CDR3 is 13 amino acids long. Losses at the gene ends were 5 bases for V and 7 bases for J; bases not matched to a gene: 4. The CDR3 DNA reads as TGTGCCAGCAGCCCCCGGGGGGACGGGGAGCTGTTTTTT. Its translation is CASSPRGDGELFF.

The chain uses TRBV5-5 and TRBJ1-5; D gene uncertain. Germline V gene lookup returns CDR1 SGHKS and CDR2 YYEKEE (reference sequence). This CDR3 contains 14 residues. The V end lost 4 bases, the J end lost 5 bases, and 13 bases lay between the germline ends. The CDR3 loop reads CASSVDLADQPQHF. The CDR3 coding sequence is TGTGCCAGCAGCGTGGACTTGGCGGATCAGCCCCAGCATTTT.

The V and J genes are TRBV20-1 and TRBJ1-1, with D tentatively TRBD1 (5 bases). The CDR3 extends over 12 amino acids. Germline V CDR1 and CDR2: DFQATT, SNEGSKA (reference sequence). The V end was cut by 5 bases, the J end by 10 bases, with 17 bases between. The chain's CDR3 is CSAPPGLERAFF. CDR3 DNA sequence: TGCAGTGCTCCTCCGGGACTAGAACGAGCTTTCTTT.

The rearrangement joins TRBV7-2 to TRBJ1-6; D ambiguous. The better agreement between TRBJ2-5 and the DNA end casts doubt on the J call. CDR3 length: 13 residues. CDR1 and CDR2 (germline): SGHTA, FQGNSA. The CDR3 region is CASREGSQETQYF. The CDR3 coding sequence is TGTGCCAGCCGCGAAGGCAGCCAAGAGACCCAGTACTTC.

The J gene is TRBJ2-6, the V gene TRBV9; D may be TRBD2 (5 bases). Germline V gene sequence: CDR1 SGDLS, CDR2 YYNGEE. Trimming stripped 4 bases from V and 14 bases from J, with 25 bases between. CDR3 length: 16 residues. CDR3 sequence reads: CASSSHGELNYELLTF. CDR3 nucleotides: TGTGCCAGCAGCTCCCACGGGGAACTGAACTACGAGCTCCTGACTTTC. The complete variable domain, with remaining parts taken from reference TRBV9 and TRBJ2-6, reads DSGVTQTPKHLITATGQRVTLRCSPRSGDLSVYWYQQSLDQGLQFLIQYYNGEERAKGNILERFSAQQFPDLHSELNLSSLELGDSALYFCASSSHGELNYELLTFGAGSRLTVL.

About this clonotype itself: At one end the junction does not follow the germline gene, possibly because of a read error. V gene TRBV5-1 combines with J gene TRBJ2-7, with TRBD1 matching 10 bases. The length of the CDR3 is 13 residues. CDR1 and CDR2 from the germline V gene are SGHRS and YFSETQ. CDR3 DNA sequence: TGTGCCACCGCACCCGGACAGGGGGACGAGCAGTACTTC. It codes for CATAPGQGDEQYF. Using reference TRBV5-1 and TRBJ2-7 for the parts outside the CDR3, the full variable domain is KAGVTQTPRYLIKTRGQQVTLSCSPISGHRSVSWYQQTPGQGLQFLFEYFSETQRNKGNFPGRFSGRQFSNSRSEMNVSTLELGDSALYLCATAPGQGDEQYFGPGTRLTVT.

Notes on this clonotype: At one end, the junction sequence differs from germline, possibly due to a read error. This chain links TRBV7-2 with TRBJ2-7; TRBD1 might be the D (6 bases). Germline V gene data show CDR1 as SGHTA and CDR2 as FQGNSA. The CDR3 extends over 11 amino acids. The CDR3, as DNA: TGTGCCACCTCCGGACAGTACGAGCAGCACTTC. Protein sequence: CATSGQYEQHF.

This clonotype has ten or more counts. This chain connects TRBV30 to TRBJ1-6, with TRBD1 matching over 7 bases. Germline lookup yields CDR1 GTSNPN and CDR2 SVGIG (reference sequence). J lost 9 bases, V lost 0 bases, and 8 bases had no gene match. The CDR3 has 15 amino acids. CDR3 sequence: CAWSVLTGSASPLHF. The CDR3 region has the DNA TGTGCCTGGAGTGTCCTGACAGGGTCCGCTTCACCCCTCCACTTT.

The gene calls are TRBV7-8 and TRBJ2-6; D not resolved. This CDR3 has 17 amino acids. The V gene lost 5 bases and the J gene lost 4 bases, with 18 bases spanning the gap. The V gene's germline CDR1 is SGHVS and CDR2 FQNEAQ. CDR3 loop: CASSQRGRRFGANVLTF. CDR3 DNA sequence: TGTGCCAGCAGCCAAAGAGGCCGGCGCTTCGGGGCCAACGTCCTGACTTTC.

This chain connects TRBV19 to TRBJ1-2; 9 bases are a match to TRBD1. This CDR3 spans 15 amino acids. The germline CDR1 and CDR2 sequences are LNHDA and SQIVND (reference sequence). The ends lost 5 bases at V and 7 bases at J; junction bases unmatched: 11. The CDR3 region is CASSAQMGQGRGYTF. The CDR3 DNA is TGTGCCAGTAGTGCTCAAATGGGACAGGGACGTGGCTACACCTTC.

The chain couples TRBV7-3 to TRBJ1-6; 7 positions match TRBD1. Losses at the gene ends were 6 bases for V and 14 bases for J; bases not matched to a gene: 13. Germline V gene lookup returns CDR1 SGHTA and CDR2 FQGTGA. CDR3 size: 14 residues. CDR3 sequence: CASSFEGAKSTLHF. The DNA of the CDR3 is TGTGCCAGCAGTTTTGAGGGGGCGAAGTCCACCCTCCACTTT.

This clonotype is a singleton in its sample. The CDR3 protein is CASSVSVAGYGQTF. The CDR3 DNA sequence: TGTGCCAGCAGTGTGTCGGTAGCGGGGTATGGCCAGACCTTC. This chain connects TRBV7-9 to TRBJ1-2; D ambiguous. Germline CDR1 SEHNR, CDR2 FQNEAQ (reference sequence). V dropped 6 bases and J dropped 14 bases, with 25 bases sitting between them. This CDR3 region has 14 residues.

The V and J genes are TRBV12-3 or TRBV12-4 and TRBJ1-1, with D tentatively TRBD1 (6 bases). V was clipped by 2 bases and J by 5 bases, with 12 bases between them. This CDR3 has 14 amino acids. CDR3 DNA sequence: TGTGCCAGCAGTTTACAGGGACATGGGACTGAAGCTTTCTTT. Translated: CASSLQGHGTEAFF.

CDR3 DNA: TGCGCCAGCAGCGGTGGGCCCGAGCAGTACTTC. Encoded protein: CASSGGPEQYF. The V and J genes are TRBV5-1 and TRBJ2-7; D unclear. Germline CDR1 is SGHRS and CDR2 is YFSETQ. There are 11 residues in the CDR3. Trimming shortened V by 4 bases and J by 6 bases, and 8 bases separated the two germline ends.

The chain recombines TRBV20-1 with TRBJ2-5; 7 bases map to TRBD1. This CDR3 region has 15 residues. J lost 2 bases, V lost 4 bases, and 10 bases had no gene match. The germline gives CDR1 DFQATT, CDR2 SNEGSKA (reference sequence). As DNA, the CDR3 is TGCAGTGCTAAGGAGAGGCAGGGGGAGCAAGAGACCCAGTACTTC. It specifies CSAKERQGEQETQYF.

This sequence joins TRBV12-3 or TRBV12-4 and TRBJ2-2; D gene ambiguous. The CDR3 runs to 13 residues. V was cut by 6 bases and J by 4 bases, with 9 bases left in between. DNA for the CDR3: TGTGCCAGCAGAGCTGGGGTCACCGGGGAGCTGTTTTTT. Its protein product is CASRAGVTGELFF.

The rearrangement links TRBV9 to TRBJ2-3; TRBD1 matches 9 bases. CDR1 and CDR2 from the germline V gene are SGDLS and YYNGEE. The CDR3 length is 14 residues. Germline trimming cut 0 bases from V and 6 bases from J; bases unmatched to any gene: 2. The CDR3 protein is CASSVADRGDTQYF. CDR3 bases: TGTGCCAGCAGCGTAGCGGACAGGGGCGATACGCAGTATTTT.

To note about this clonotype: Likely a read error: the CDR3 ends without its conserved phenylalanine or tryptophan. The DNA is omitted, as the CDR3 cannot be located on it reliably, and the CDR3 follows TCRdb's listing. This chain uses TRBV7-3 with TRBJ2-7; the table's D call of TRBD1 was not tested on the DNA. Germline V lookup: CDR1 SGHTA, CDR2 FQGTGA. Ends included, the CDR3 has 13 residues. Here the CDR3 reads CASSLHDSYSQAT.

About this clonotype: The conserved final phenylalanine or tryptophan is absent from the CDR3, which likely points to a read error. The DNA is omitted, as the CDR3 cannot be located on it reliably, and the CDR3 follows TCRdb's listing. J is TRBJ1-2 and V is TRBV2; no DNA check was done on the table's D call, TRBD1. The germline V gene encodes CDR1 SNHLY and CDR2 FYNNEI. The CDR3 spans 16 amino acids, including both terminal residues. The CDR3 is CASSLGDTEAHFGQGI.

About this clonotype itself: Germline and junction disagree at one end, which may indicate a read error. V and J are TRBV2 and TRBJ2-7, with D hard to call. The CDR3 has 13 amino acids. CDR1 and CDR2 (germline): SNHLY, FYNNEI. CDR3 coding DNA: TGTGCCAGCGGTGAAGACCAGTCTCACGAACAGTACTTC. Its protein product is CASGEDQSHEQYF.